The source of this T cell receptor beta chain is a study of siplizumab effects on memory and regulatory T cells. Whole-study results and caveats: Phenotypic classification as naive or memory proved unattainable for roughly 75-96% of proliferating CD4+ or CD8+ clones. Sequences below about 10^-5 frequency were poorly captured. As a result, only a minor fraction of alloreactive clones mapped to unstimulated subsets.

Using immunoSEQ multiplex PCR, the repertoire was profiled, and TCRdb retains in-frame clones only, with some absent. Of around 95,000 clones listed, about nine tenths were seen once; the top ten hold 0.15%. The CDR3 runs 13 residues. The V and J ends lost 4 bases and 7 bases respectively, with 14 bases between them. Germline V gene lookup returns CDR1 MDHEN and CDR2 SYDVKM. Turning to this clone: The target antigen is unknown.

This rearrangement joins TRBV28 to TRBJ2-7; D call uncertain. The material sequenced was CD4+ T cells sorted from blood. This receptor was identified in a human donor in good health. The CDR3 loop is CASSSKVPGEQYF. CDR3 bases: TGTGCCAGCAGTTCAAAGGTTCCCGGAGAGCAGTACTTC.